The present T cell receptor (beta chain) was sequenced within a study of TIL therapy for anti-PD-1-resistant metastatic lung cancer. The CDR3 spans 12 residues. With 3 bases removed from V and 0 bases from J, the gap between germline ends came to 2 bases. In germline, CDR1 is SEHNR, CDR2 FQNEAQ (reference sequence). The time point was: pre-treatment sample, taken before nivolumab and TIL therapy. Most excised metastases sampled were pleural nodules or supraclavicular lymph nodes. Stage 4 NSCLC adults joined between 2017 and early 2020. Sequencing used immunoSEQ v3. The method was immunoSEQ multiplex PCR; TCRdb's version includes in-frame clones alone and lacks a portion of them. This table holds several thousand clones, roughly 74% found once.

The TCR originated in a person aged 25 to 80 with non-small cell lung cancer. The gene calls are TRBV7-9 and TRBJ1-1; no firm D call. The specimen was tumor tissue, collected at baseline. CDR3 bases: TGTGCCAGCAGCTTCATGAACACTGAAGCTTTCTTT. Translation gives CASSFMNTEAFF.